Listed below are T cell receptor beta chains from one sample, sequenced in a study of blood T cell repertoires in COVID-19. Method: immunoSEQ multiplex PCR; TCRdb's copy keeps in-frame clones and lacks some. The repertoire holds 250,000 to 350,000 clones, about 89% seen once, with around 0.88% in the top ten. Sequencing was performed on peripheral blood. Receptors were obtained from a man aged 30-40 years with acute or convalescent COVID-19. Each CDR3 is given with its conserved first and last residue. The D gene is left open where the match is weak. Clone size is stated in some rows and not others, as once, few, many or a class when expanded.

- TRBJ2-5 TRBD1 TRBV15 TGTGCCACCAGCAGACCTCCGGGACAGGGCGAGACCCAGTACTTC CATSRPPGQGETQYF
- TRBJ2-5 TRBD2 TRBV7-2 TGTGCCAGCACGCCTAGCGGGGGATTAAAGGCGGAGACCCAGTACTTC CASTPSGGLKAETQYF
once TRBJ2-6 TRBD2 TRBV2 TGTGCCAGCAGTGTACTAGCCGGGAGGGACGACGCAGCCTCTGGGGCCAACGTCCTGACTTTC CASSVLAGRDDAASGANVLTF
- TRBJ2-3 - TRBV5-1 TGCGCCAGCTTGCTAGGGGGAAGCACAGATACGCAGTATTTT CASLLGGSTDTQYF
- TRBJ1-2 TRBD1 TRBV12-3/TRBV12-4 TGTGCCAGCAGGGACAGGGTATATGGCTACACCTTC CASRDRVYGYTF
- TRBJ2-1 TRBD2 TRBV7-3 TGTGCCAGCAGCGAAGGGACTAGCGGGGTCAATGAGCAGTTCTTC CASSEGTSGVNEQFF
- TRBJ1-2 TRBD1 TRBV28 TGTGCCAGCAGTTTGACAGGGGTCAACTATGGCTACACCTTC CASSLTGVNYGYTF
- TRBJ1-6 - TRBV5-1 TGCGCCAGCAGCATGGCGCCGAGCTCCTATAATTCACCCCTCCACTTT CASSMAPSSYNSPLHF
- TRBJ2-5 - TRBV7-6 TGTGCCAGCAGCTTGGACTGGAACCAAGAGACCCAGTACTTC CASSLDWNQETQYF
- TRBJ1-2 - TRBV20-1 TGCAGTGCTAGTGGAGGGTCGGCGGGCTACACCTTC CSASGGSAGYTF
- TRBJ1-3 - TRBV5-6 TGTGCCAGCAGCTTGGAGGGGCGATCTGGAAACACCATATATTTT CASSLEGRSGNTIYF
- TRBJ2-2 TRBD1 TRBV18 TGTGCCAGCTCGCCACTACAAGGGACAGGGGTCACCGGGGAGCTGTTTTTT CASSPLQGTGVTGELFF
- TRBJ2-2 - TRBV5-6 TGTGCCAGCAAGGACTGGAACACCGGGGAGCTGTTTTTT CASKDWNTGELFF
once TRBJ2-7 TRBD2 TRBV28 TGTGCCAGCAGTTTTGGGGGGGTTGAGCAGTACTTC CASSFGGVEQYF
- TRBJ1-6 TRBD1 TRBV28 TGTGCCAGGTTATACGGGACAGGGAATTCACCCCTCCACTTT CARLYGTGNSPLHF
few TRBJ2-3 TRBD2 TRBV27 TGTGCCAGCAGTCCACTGCGCCTAGCGGGGCGGGATACGCAGTATTTT CASSPLRLAGRDTQYF
- TRBJ2-3 - TRBV6-4 TGTGCCAGCAGTGGGAGACCCACAGATACGCAGTATTTT CASSGRPTDTQYF
- TRBJ2-7 - TRBV14 TGTGCCAGCAGCCAAGTGGGGGGAAAGCAGTACTTC CASSQVGGKQYF
- TRBJ2-5 - TRBV6-5 TGTGCCAGCGGGCAGCCTCGTCGGGAGACCCAGTACTTC CASGQPRRETQYF
- TRBJ2-5 TRBD1 TRBV5-6 TGTGCCAGCAGCTTTGGCCCAGGGGGCCCCAAGACCCAGTACTTC CASSFGPGGPKTQYF
few TRBJ2-3 TRBD2 TRBV5-4 TGTGCCAGCAGCAGGGGACTAGCGGATACAGATACGCAGTATTTT CASSRGLADTDTQYF
- TRBJ2-4 - TRBV11-2 TGTGCCAGCAGCCTAGTCCCGCGCTCAGGGGCCAAAAACATTCAGTACTTC CASSLVPRSGAKNIQYF
- TRBJ2-1 TRBD2 TRBV5-5 TGTGCCAGCAGCGCCCTGACTAGCCCCAAAGAGCAGTTCTTC CASSALTSPKEQFF
- TRBJ2-5 - TRBV11-2 TGTGCCAGCAGCTTAGCTAGGGAGACCCAGTACTTC CASSLARETQYF
- TRBJ1-2 TRBD1 TRBV2 TGTGCCAGCAACCCGGACAGGGGGCTTAATGGCTACACCTTC CASNPDRGLNGYTF
- TRBJ1-1 - TRBV18 TGTGCCAGCTCACCCCGCGAGGCCGGGAAAGCTTTCTTT CASSPREAGKAFF
- TRBJ1-3 - TRBV7-9 TGTGCCAGCAGCTTAGTAGCGGTGAACACCATATATTTT CASSLVAVNTIYF
once TRBJ2-7 TRBD2 TRBV5-1 TGCGCCAGCAGGGAGGGACTAGCGGGAGGGCGCGAGCAGTACTTC CASREGLAGGREQYF
- TRBJ1-1 - TRBV28 TGTGCCAGCAGCCCACTCGGGATGAACACTGAAGCTTTCTTT CASSPLGMNTEAFF
- TRBJ2-7 - TRBV3-1/TRBV3-2 TGTGCCAGCAGCCAAGCACCGGGAACCTACGAGCAGTACTTC CASSQAPGTYEQYF
- TRBJ2-7 TRBD1 TRBV5-1 TGCGCCAGCAGCGTACAGGGGATCTCCTACGAGCAGTACTTC CASSVQGISYEQYF
- TRBJ1-6 - TRBV27 TGTGCCAGCAGTTCCCGGTCACCTTTCACAGGGTCAAATTCACCCCTCCACTTT CASSSRSPFTGSNSPLHF
- TRBJ1-6 - TRBV27 TGTGCCAGCAGTTTAGGGGCCAGGGTAGGTTCACCCCTCCACTTT CASSLGARVGSPLHF
- TRBJ2-5 TRBD1 TRBV10-3 TGTGCCATCAGTGACCGGGACAGGGGACAAGAGACCCAGTACTTC CAISDRDRGQETQYF
- TRBJ1-6 TRBD1 TRBV27 TGTGCCAGCAGTTTATCGTACCCCGGGACAGCGAATAATTCACCCCTCCACTTT CASSLSYPGTANNSPLHF
- TRBJ2-2 TRBD2 TRBV6-1 TGTGCCAGCAGTGACCTGGCGGGGGGGCGCGGGGAGCTGTTTTTT CASSDLAGGRGELFF
- TRBJ2-5 - TRBV6-6 TGTGCCAGCAGCCTTAAACCTCGGAGGTACCAAGAGACCCAGTACTTC CASSLKPRRYQETQYF
- TRBJ2-5 TRBD1 TRBV20-1 TGCAGTGCTAGTCTAATGGGACAGCAAGAGACCCAGTACTTC CSASLMGQQETQYF
- TRBJ2-1 - TRBV9 TGTGCCAGCAGCGTAGTTGCGGGTAGCTCCTACAATGAGCAGTTCTTC CASSVVAGSSYNEQFF
- TRBJ2-3 - TRBV5-1 TGCGCCAGCAGAGGGGATCTCAAGGGCCGGATTACTAGCACAGATACGCAGTATTTT CASRGDLKGRITSTDTQYF
- TRBJ1-1 - TRBV30 TGTGCCTGGAGACCCGACAGGTTGAACACTGAAGCTTTCTTT CAWRPDRLNTEAFF
- TRBJ2-5 TRBD2 TRBV19 TGTGCCAGTCGCCCGGGGAGTGGCGGGGGGCGCCAGGAGACCCAGTACTTC CASRPGSGGGRQETQYF